This T cell receptor beta chain was sequenced in a study of CD8 T cells in Susac syndrome. Random-hexamer reverse transcription was applied to about 0.5 to 1 ug RNA. immunoSEQ multiplex PCR amplified TCR beta CDR3 across 54 Vbeta, 13 Jbeta. Via MiXCR, TCRdb re-called the immunoSEQ multiplex PCR reads, giving one row per CDR3 protein. Of 190,000 or so distinct CDR3 sequences in the sample, 90% to 95% were seen once. This clonotype originated in a human donor with multiple sclerosis. The sample was CD4+ T cells from PBMCs.

The CDR3 DNA is TGTGCCAGCAGTTTGGCGGGGGCCAAAAACATTCAGTACTTC. This translates into CASSLAGAKNIQYF. This chain joins TRBV6-5 and TRBJ2-4; weak D call: TRBD2 (6 bases). CDR1 and CDR2 (germline): MNHEY, SVGAGI. CDR3 length: 14 amino acids. With 4 bases removed from V and 1 base from J, the gap between germline ends came to 8 bases.